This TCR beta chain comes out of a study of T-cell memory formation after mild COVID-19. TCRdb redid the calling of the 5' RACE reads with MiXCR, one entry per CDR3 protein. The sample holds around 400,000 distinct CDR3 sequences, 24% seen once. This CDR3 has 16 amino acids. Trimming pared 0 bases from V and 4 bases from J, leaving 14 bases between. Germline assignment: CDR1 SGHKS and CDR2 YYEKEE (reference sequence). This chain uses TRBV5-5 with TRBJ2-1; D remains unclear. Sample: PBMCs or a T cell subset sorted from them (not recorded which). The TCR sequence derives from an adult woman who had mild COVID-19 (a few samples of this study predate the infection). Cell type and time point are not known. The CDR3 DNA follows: TGTGCCAGCAGCTTGGTACTTTCCCCTCTATACAATGAGCAGTTCTTC. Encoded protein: CASSLVLSPLYNEQFF.